This T cell receptor (beta chain) was identified during a study of T cell responses to AZD1222 COVID-19 vaccine. Findings and limits, study-wide: The donors showed a predominance of white British ancestry and of females, with possible underestimation of clonal diversity. Dominant CD4 TCR responses targeted spike regions 160-218 and 743-854.

The repertoire was sequenced with immunoSEQ multiplex PCR; TCRdb's copy has only in-frame clones and lacks some. The sample consists of about 150,000 clones, about 90% of them appearing once. Germline CDR1 SGHVS, CDR2 FNYEAQ. Trimming took 1 base from V and 0 from J, leaving 9 bases between them. The CDR3 totals 16 residues. With respect to this clone: Its antigen is as yet unknown.

This TCR was sampled from an adult in good health. The chain is built from TRBV7-6 and TRBJ2-2, with D tentatively TRBD1 (6 bases). The sample in question was peripheral blood, obtained on day 0 of AZD1222 vaccination. CDR3 sequence (DNA): TGTGCCAGCAGCTTAGGGGGACAATCGAACACCGGGGAGCTGTTTTTT. Protein: CASSLGGQSNTGELFF.